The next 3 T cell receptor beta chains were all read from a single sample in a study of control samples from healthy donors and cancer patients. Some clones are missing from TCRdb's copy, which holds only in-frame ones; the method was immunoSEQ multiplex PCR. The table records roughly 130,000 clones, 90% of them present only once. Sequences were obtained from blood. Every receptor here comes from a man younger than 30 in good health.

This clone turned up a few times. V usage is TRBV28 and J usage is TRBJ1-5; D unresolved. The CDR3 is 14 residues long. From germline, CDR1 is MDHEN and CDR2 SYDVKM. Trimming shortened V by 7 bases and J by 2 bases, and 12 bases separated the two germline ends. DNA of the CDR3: TGTGCCAGCACCCCAGGCCAGGGCAATCAGCCCCAGCATTTT. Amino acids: CASTPGQGNQPQHF.

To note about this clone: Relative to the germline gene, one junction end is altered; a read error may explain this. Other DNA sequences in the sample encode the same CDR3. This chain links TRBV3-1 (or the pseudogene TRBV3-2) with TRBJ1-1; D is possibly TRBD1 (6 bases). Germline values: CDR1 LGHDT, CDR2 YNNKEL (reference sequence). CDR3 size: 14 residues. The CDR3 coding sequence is TGTGCCAGTAGCCTATCCGGGGGCGGTCATGGAGCTTTCTTT. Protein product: CASSLSGGGHGAFF.

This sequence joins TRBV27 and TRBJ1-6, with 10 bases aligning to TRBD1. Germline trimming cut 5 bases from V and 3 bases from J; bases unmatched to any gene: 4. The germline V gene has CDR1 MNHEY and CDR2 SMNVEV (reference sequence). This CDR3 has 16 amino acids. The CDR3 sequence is CASSRGTGVYNSPLHF. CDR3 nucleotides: TGTGCCAGCAGTAGGGGGACAGGGGTCTATAATTCACCCCTCCACTTT.